This T cell receptor beta chain was captured by sequencing in a study of OX40 agonist ivuxolimab in advanced cancers. Study background: Patients receiving dose escalation had hepatocellular carcinoma, melanoma, renal cell or head and neck cancer.

The data were produced by immunoSEQ multiplex PCR, yet TCRdb's version contains in-frame clones alone and is incomplete. Altogether 8,500 to 10,000 clones are present, roughly 90% being singletons, with the ten largest covering 9.5% to 15%. A remark on this clone: Antigen specificity is unknown.

Overall study findings and caveats: CD4+ and CD8+ T cells in blood underwent clonal expansion by week 6 at 0.1 to 3.0 mg/kg. Compared with CD4+, CD8+ T cells on average had more expanded clones.

V was shortened by 0 bases and J by 4 bases, with 12 bases between the two germline ends. Germline lookup yields CDR1 PRHDT and CDR2 FYEKMQ (reference sequence). This CDR3 has 15 residues. Source: CD4+ or CD8+ T cells sorted from blood, taken in a trial of the OX40 agonist ivuxolimab. The chain couples TRBV13 to TRBJ1-1; D remains unclear. This sequence originates from an adult with an advanced solid tumor such as melanoma, head and neck, liver or kidney cancer. CDR3: CASSLGARVSTEAFF. CDR3 coding DNA: TGTGCCAGCAGCTTAGGGGCAAGGGTGAGCACTGAAGCTTTCTTT.